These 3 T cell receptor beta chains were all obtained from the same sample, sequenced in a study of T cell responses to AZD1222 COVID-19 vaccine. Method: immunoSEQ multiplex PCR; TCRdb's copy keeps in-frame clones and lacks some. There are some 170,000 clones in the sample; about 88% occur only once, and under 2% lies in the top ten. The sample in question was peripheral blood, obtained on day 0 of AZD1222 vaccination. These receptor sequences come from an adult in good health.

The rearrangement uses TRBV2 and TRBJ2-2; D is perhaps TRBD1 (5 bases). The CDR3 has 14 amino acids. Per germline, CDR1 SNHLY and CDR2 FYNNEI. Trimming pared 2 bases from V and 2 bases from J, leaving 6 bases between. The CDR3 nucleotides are TGTGCCAGCAGTGAACAGGGTAACACCGGGGAGCTGTTTTTT. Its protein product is CASSEQGNTGELFF.

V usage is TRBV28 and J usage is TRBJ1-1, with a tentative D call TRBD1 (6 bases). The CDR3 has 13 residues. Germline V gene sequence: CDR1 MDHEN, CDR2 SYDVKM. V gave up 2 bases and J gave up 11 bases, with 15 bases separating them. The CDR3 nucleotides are TGTGCCAGCAGTTTACAACAGGGCCTGGGGGCTTTCTTT. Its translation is CASSLQQGLGAFF.

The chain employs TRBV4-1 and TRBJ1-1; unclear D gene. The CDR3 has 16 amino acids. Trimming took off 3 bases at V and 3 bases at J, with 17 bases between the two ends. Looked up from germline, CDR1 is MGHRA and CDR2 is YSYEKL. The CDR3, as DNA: TGCGCCAGCAGCCATTCGCCGGGAGGGTTGGACACTGAAGCTTTCTTT. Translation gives CASSHSPGGLDTEAFF.